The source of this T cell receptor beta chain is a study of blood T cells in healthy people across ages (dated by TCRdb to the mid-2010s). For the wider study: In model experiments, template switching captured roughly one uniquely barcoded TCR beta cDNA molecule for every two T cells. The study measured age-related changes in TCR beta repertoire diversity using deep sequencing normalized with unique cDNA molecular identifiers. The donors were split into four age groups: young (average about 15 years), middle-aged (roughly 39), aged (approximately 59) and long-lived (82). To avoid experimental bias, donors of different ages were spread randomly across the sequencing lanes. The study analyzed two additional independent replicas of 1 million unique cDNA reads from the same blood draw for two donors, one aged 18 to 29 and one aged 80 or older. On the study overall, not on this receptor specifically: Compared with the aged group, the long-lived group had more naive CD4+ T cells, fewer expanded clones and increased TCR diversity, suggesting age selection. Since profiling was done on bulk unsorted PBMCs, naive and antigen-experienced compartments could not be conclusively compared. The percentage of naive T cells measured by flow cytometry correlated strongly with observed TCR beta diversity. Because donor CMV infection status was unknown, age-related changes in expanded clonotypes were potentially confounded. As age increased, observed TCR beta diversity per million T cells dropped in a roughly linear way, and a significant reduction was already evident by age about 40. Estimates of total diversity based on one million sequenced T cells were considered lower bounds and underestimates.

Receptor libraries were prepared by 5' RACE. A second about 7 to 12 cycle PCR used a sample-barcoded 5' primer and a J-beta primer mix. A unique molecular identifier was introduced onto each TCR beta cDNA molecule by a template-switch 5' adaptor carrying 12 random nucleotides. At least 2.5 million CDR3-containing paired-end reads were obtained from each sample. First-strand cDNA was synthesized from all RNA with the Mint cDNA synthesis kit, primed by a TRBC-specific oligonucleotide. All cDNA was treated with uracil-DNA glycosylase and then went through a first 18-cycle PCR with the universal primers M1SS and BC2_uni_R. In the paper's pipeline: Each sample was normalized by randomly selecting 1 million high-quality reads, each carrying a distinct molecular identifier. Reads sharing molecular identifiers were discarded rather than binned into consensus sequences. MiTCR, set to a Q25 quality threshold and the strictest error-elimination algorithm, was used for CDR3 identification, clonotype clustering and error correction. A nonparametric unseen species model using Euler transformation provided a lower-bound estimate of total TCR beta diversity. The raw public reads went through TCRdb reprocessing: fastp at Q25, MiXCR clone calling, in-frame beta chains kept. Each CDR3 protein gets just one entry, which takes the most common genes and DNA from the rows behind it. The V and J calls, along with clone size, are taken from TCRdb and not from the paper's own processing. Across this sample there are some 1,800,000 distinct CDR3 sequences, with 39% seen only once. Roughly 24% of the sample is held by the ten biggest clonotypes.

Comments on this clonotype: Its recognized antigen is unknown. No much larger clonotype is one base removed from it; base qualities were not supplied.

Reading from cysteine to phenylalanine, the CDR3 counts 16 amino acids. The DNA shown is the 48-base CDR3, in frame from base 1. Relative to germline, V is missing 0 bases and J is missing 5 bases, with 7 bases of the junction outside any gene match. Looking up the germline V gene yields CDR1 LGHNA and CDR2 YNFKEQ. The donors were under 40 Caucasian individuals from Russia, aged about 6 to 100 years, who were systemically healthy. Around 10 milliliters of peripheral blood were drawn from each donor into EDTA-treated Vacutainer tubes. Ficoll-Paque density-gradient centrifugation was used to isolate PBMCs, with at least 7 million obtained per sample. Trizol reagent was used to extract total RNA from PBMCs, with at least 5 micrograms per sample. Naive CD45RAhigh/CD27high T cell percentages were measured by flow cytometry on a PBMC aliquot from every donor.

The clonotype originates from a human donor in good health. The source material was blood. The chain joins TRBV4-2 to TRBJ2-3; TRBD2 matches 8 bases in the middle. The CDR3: CASSQEPGGAIDTQYF. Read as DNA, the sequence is TGTGCCAGCAGCCAAGAACCCGGGGGGGCCATAGATACGCAGTATTTT.